What follows are 23 T cell receptor beta chains derived from one specimen sequenced in a study of coeliac disease. The data were produced by immunoSEQ multiplex PCR, yet TCRdb's version contains in-frame clones alone and is incomplete. The sample includes thousands of clones, approximately 51% seen only once; the top ten take 15% to 20%. Input material: intraepithelial lymphocytes from the gut. The source is a man aged 55 to 70 with celiac disease on a gluten-free diet.

This clone was observed a few times. J is TRBJ2-2 and V is TRBV7-2; 12 bases line up with TRBD1. The germline V gene encodes CDR1 SGHTA and CDR2 FQGNSA. V gave up 1 base and J gave up 4 bases; unmatched junction bases: 4. This CDR3 has 17 amino acids. CDR3 in amino acids: CASSLVGQGAGTGELFF. The CDR3 DNA sequence: TGTGCCAGCAGCTTAGTGGGACAGGGGGCGGGCACCGGGGAGCTGTTTTTT.

The CDR3 sequence is CAWSVLEGRNTEAFF. The CDR3 nucleotides are TGTGCCTGGAGTGTACTCGAGGGTAGGAACACTGAAGCTTTCTTT. The genes are TRBV30 and TRBJ1-1; D remains ambiguous. The V end lost 0 bases, the J end lost 1 base, and 12 bases lay between the germline ends. Germline CDR1 reads GTSNPN; CDR2 reads SVGIG (reference sequence). The CDR3 consists of 15 residues.

Only a few counts were recorded for this clone. The chain joins TRBV6-1 to TRBJ2-7, with D uncertain. The V end was cut by 4 bases, the J end by 3 bases, with 13 bases between. CDR3 size: 14 residues. The V gene's germline CDR1 is MNHNS and CDR2 SASEGT. For the CDR3, the DNA is TGTGCCAGCAGTGTCCTTGTCGGTGTCTACGAGCAGTACTTC. Encoded protein: CASSVLVGVYEQYF.

The chain joins TRBV18 to TRBJ2-5, with D maybe TRBD2 (5 bases). V lost 2 bases and J 3 bases, leaving 10 bases between the germline ends. CDR3 length: 14 residues. The germline V gene has CDR1 KGHSH and CDR2 LQKENI. In DNA form, the CDR3 reads TGTGCCAGCTCACCATCCGGGGTCAAAGAGACCCAGTACTTC. It yields the protein CASSPSGVKETQYF. Together with reference TRBV18 and TRBJ2-5, the CDR3 gives the full variable domain: NAGVMQNPRHLVRRRGQEARLRCSPMKGHSHVYWYRQLPEEGLKFMVYLQKENIIDESGMPKERFSAEFPKEGPSILRIQQVVRGDSAAYFCASSPSGVKETQYFGPGTRLLVL.

V is TRBV7-9 and J is TRBJ2-3; D may be TRBD2 (6 bases). V lost 4 bases and J lost 1, with 15 bases in between. Germline-derived CDR1 and CDR2 are SEHNR and FQNEAQ (reference sequence). CDR3 length: 16 residues. The CDR3 bases are TGTGCCAGCAGCTCCCAGCGGCGGGGCGGCACAGATACGCAGTATTTT. It specifies CASSSQRRGGTDTQYF.

The rearrangement joins TRBV30 to TRBJ2-1, with 7 bases fitting TRBD2. With V trimmed by 0 bases and J by 2 bases, 13 bases remained unmatched. Per germline, CDR1 GTSNPN and CDR2 SVGIG (reference sequence). The CDR3 contains 18 residues. CDR3: CAWSVLSGASGTYNEQFF. CDR3 nucleotides: TGTGCCTGGAGTGTTCTTTCCGGGGCTAGCGGAACCTACAATGAGCAGTTCTTC. Together with reference TRBV30 and TRBJ2-1, the CDR3 gives the full variable domain: SQTIHQWPATLVQPVGSPLSLECTVEGTSNPNLYWYRQAAGRGLQLLFYSVGIGQISSEVPQNLSASRPQDRQFILSSKKLLLSDSGFYLCAWSVLSGASGTYNEQFFGPGTRLTVL.

The gene calls are TRBV5-1 and TRBJ2-7; D gene ambiguous. This CDR3 comprises 15 residues. CDR1 and CDR2 (germline): SGHRS, YFSETQ. V lost 0 bases and J lost 3, with 13 bases in between. The CDR3 DNA follows: TGCGCCAGCAGCTTGGAAGCAGGAATAAACTACGAGCAGTACTTC. This gives the protein CASSLEAGINYEQYF.

By share of the sample, this clone is large. CDR3 sequence reads: CAISESRGQGTGGEAFF. For the CDR3, the DNA is TGTGCCATCAGTGAGTCGAGGGGACAGGGCACGGGGGGTGAAGCTTTCTTT. This chain joins TRBV10-3 and TRBJ1-1; 9 bases match TRBD1. This CDR3 has 17 amino acids. With 0 bases clipped from V and 7 bases from J, the junction kept 12 bases outside the gene matches. Germline-derived CDR1 and CDR2 are ENHRY and SYGVKD.

This clone showed up just a few times. The rearrangement joins TRBV4-2 to TRBJ2-1; D possibly corresponds to TRBD1 (5 bases). The V and J ends lost 3 bases and 5 bases respectively, with 17 bases between them. The germline V gene encodes CDR1 LGHNA and CDR2 YNFKEQ. The CDR3 sequence is 16 residues long. The CDR3: CASSQAPPGWNNEQFF. In nucleotides, the CDR3 is TGTGCCAGCAGCCAGGCCCCCCCAGGGTGGAACAATGAGCAGTTCTTC.

The J gene is TRBJ2-1, the V gene TRBV4-1; D might be TRBD2 (6 bases). Germline loops: CDR1 MGHRA, CDR2 YSYEKL. CDR3 length: 12 residues. With 1 base removed from V and 13 bases from J, the gap between germline ends came to 11 bases. Here the CDR3 reads CASSQGRGSQFF. The CDR3 bases are TGCGCCAGCAGCCAAGGGAGGGGCAGCCAGTTCTTC.

This clone is a singleton in its sample. V usage is TRBV7-6 and J usage is TRBJ2-1, with 8 bases aligning to TRBD2. V gave up 1 base and J gave up 6 bases; unmatched junction bases: 8. The CDR3 spans 16 residues. Germline V CDR1 and CDR2: SGHVS, FNYEAQ. As DNA, the CDR3 is TGTGCCAGCAGCTTAGGCGCCAGTAGCGGGACCAATGAGCAGTTCTTC. Translated: CASSLGASSGTNEQFF.

This chain joins TRBV7-2 and TRBJ2-7; 11 bases map to TRBD2. Germline CDR1 reads SGHTA; CDR2 reads FQGNSA. After removal of 5 bases from V and 3 bases from J, the junction contained 6 bases not matched to a gene. The CDR3 spans 15 residues. CDR3 loop: CASSGTSGRLYEQYF. The DNA for the CDR3 is TGTGCCAGCAGCGGCACTAGCGGGAGACTCTACGAGCAGTACTTC.

V gene TRBV7-8 combines with J gene TRBJ2-5, with D perhaps matching TRBD2 (5 bases). Per germline, CDR1 SGHVS and CDR2 FQNEAQ. Trimming shortened V by 4 bases and J by 5 bases, and 29 bases separated the two germline ends. The CDR3 is 19 residues long. CDR3 coding DNA: TGTGCCAGCAGCTCACAAGCAAATCCTAGCCCAAGTACGGGCGAGACCCAGTACTTC. As protein: CASSSQANPSPSTGETQYF.

The V and J genes are TRBV19 and TRBJ2-1; TRBD2 matches at 7 bases. This CDR3 is 15 amino acids long. Germline CDR1 and CDR2: LNHDA and SQIVND (reference sequence). The trim removed 5 bases at V and 5 bases at J, leaving 9 bases unmatched. CDR3 nucleotides: TGTGCCAGTAGTCCCACGGGAGGTAGGGACAATGAGCAGTTCTTC. This translates into CASSPTGGRDNEQFF.

The sample holds a few counts of this clone. A read error may account for a junction end that differs from germline. This chain joins TRBV10-3 and TRBJ1-5; 11 positions match TRBD1. In germline, CDR1 is ENHRY, CDR2 SYGVKD. This CDR3 is 12 amino acids long. In DNA, the CDR3 is TGTGCCAGCAGTGGACAGGGGGCGGCCCAGCATTTT. It is translated as CASSGQGAAQHF.

This chain connects TRBV4-3 to TRBJ2-1, with 11 bases aligning to TRBD1. J was trimmed by 3 bases and V by 0 bases; bases with no gene match: 4. The germline V gene has CDR1 LGHNA and CDR2 YSLEER. The CDR3 is 17 amino acids. Here the CDR3 reads CASSQDWGTGGYNEQFF. The CDR3 bases are TGCGCCAGCAGCCAAGATTGGGGGACAGGGGGCTACAATGAGCAGTTCTTC.

This clone is labeled hyperexpanded. The chain combines TRBV6-5 with TRBJ1-6, with 9 bases identical to TRBD1. Unmatched junction bases numbered 7, after V lost 6 bases and J lost 7 bases. This CDR3 has 15 amino acids. Germline V lookup: CDR1 MNHEY, CDR2 SVGAGI. The CDR3 sequence is CASRGSGTGNSPLHF. The CDR3 coding sequence is TGTGCCAGCAGGGGATCCGGGACAGGGAATTCACCCCTCCACTTT.

This clone was counted only a few times. V gene TRBV7-8 combines with J gene TRBJ2-7; the match to TRBD1 covers 8 bases. V lost 3 bases to trimming and J lost 4 bases; unmatched junction nucleotides: 2. CDR3 length equals 13 residues. Germline loops: CDR1 SGHVS, CDR2 FQNEAQ. Here the CDR3 DNA reads TGTGCCAGCAGCTTTACAGGGGGGTACGAGCAGTACTTC. The encoded protein is CASSFTGGYEQYF.

The chain links TRBV4-1 to TRBJ2-3; 7 positions match TRBD2. The CDR3 spans 18 residues. Germline trimming cut 4 bases from V and 4 bases from J; bases unmatched to any gene: 17. Germline V gene data show CDR1 as MGHRA and CDR2 as YSYEKL. The CDR3 coding sequence is TGCGCCAGCAGCCTCGCCTTCTTTAGCGGACTAGGGGCAGATACGCAGTATTTT. This translates into CASSLAFFSGLGADTQYF.

Only a few counts were recorded for this clone. The V gene is TRBV6-5, the J gene TRBJ1-1; the D gene is possibly TRBD1 (6 bases). CDR3 length equals 15 residues. Germline CDR1 is MNHEY and CDR2 is SVGAGI. The V end was cut by 7 bases, the J end by 4 bases, with 19 bases between. DNA of the CDR3: TGTGCCAGCACCCGTTGGTCAGGGGCGGGCACTGAAGCTTTCTTT. Amino acid sequence: CASTRWSGAGTEAFF.

The V and J genes are TRBV10-3 and TRBJ2-3, with TRBD2 matching 8 bases. CDR1 is ENHRY, CDR2 SYGVKD, per germline. J was trimmed by 0 bases and V by 5 bases; bases with no gene match: 1. The CDR3 runs 14 residues. CDR3 in amino acids: CAISSSGSTDTQYF. The CDR3 DNA reads TGTGCCATCAGTTCTAGCGGGAGCACAGATACGCAGTATTTT.

V is TRBV7-2 and J is TRBJ1-2; D is perhaps TRBD1 (5 bases). Between the trimmed V and J ends, which lost 5 bases and 8 bases, there was a span of 12 bases. CDR1 and CDR2 from the germline V gene are SGHTA and FQGNSA. The CDR3 runs 12 residues. The CDR3 coding sequence is TGTGCCAGCAGCGGCAGGGTTCGCGGCTACACCTTC. It yields the protein CASSGRVRGYTF.

This clone was detected a few times. This chain links TRBV18 with TRBJ1-3; 8 nucleotides align to TRBD1. CDR1 is KGHSH, CDR2 LQKENI, per germline. The junction had 7 bases not matched to a gene; V was cut back by 5 bases and J by 1 base. The CDR3 loop spans 16 amino acids. CDR3 DNA: TGTGCCAGCTCATCTTCAGGGGGCATGTCTGGAAACACCATATATTTT. Translating gives CASSSSGGMSGNTIYF.